These 9 T cell receptor beta chains share one sample of origin, sequenced in a study of blood T cell repertoires in COVID-19. Using immunoSEQ multiplex PCR, the repertoire was profiled, and TCRdb retains in-frame clones only, with some absent. Here the sample spans about 200,000 clones, around 85% being singletons. The sample consisted of PBMCs or T cells enriched from blood (not recorded which). These TCRs come from a man in his forties who had recovered from COVID-19.

The CDR3 here is CASSTGTANYGYTF. The CDR3, as DNA: TGTGCCAGCAGTACCGGGACAGCTAACTATGGCTACACCTTC. The rearrangement links TRBV6-5 to TRBJ1-2; 7 nucleotides agree with TRBD1. In germline, CDR1 is MNHEY, CDR2 SVGAGI. Losses at the gene ends were 5 bases for V and 0 bases for J; bases not matched to a gene: 3. This CDR3 contains 14 residues.

In this sample, this clone turned up once. The chain links TRBV6-6 to TRBJ1-5, with D perhaps matching TRBD1 (5 bases). The CDR3 has 14 residues. Deletions cut 6 bases from V and 7 bases from J, with 16 bases between. Per the germline V gene, CDR1 is MNHNY and CDR2 is SVGAGI (reference sequence). CDR3: CASSTTGNGQPQHF. CDR3 DNA sequence: TGTGCCAGCAGCACAACAGGCAATGGACAGCCCCAGCATTTT.

This sequence joins TRBV30 and TRBJ1-1; D is possibly TRBD1 (5 bases). This CDR3 contains 16 residues. With 3 bases removed from V and 0 bases from J, the gap between germline ends came to 17 bases. Per the germline V gene, CDR1 is GTSNPN and CDR2 is SVGIG (reference sequence). CDR3 in amino acids: CAWRGRAGSMNTEAFF. DNA of the CDR3: TGTGCCTGGAGAGGCAGGGCAGGAAGCATGAACACTGAAGCTTTCTTT.

The chain combines TRBV21-1 with TRBJ1-5; the table's D call TRBD1 went unverified against the DNA. TRBV21-1 is an annotated pseudogene. The CDR3 has 15 residues. For the CDR3, the DNA is TGTGCCAGCAGCAATGGGGGACAGGGAAGTCAGCCCCAGCATTTT. It yields the protein CASSNGGQGSQPQHF.

The rearrangement links TRBV4-1 to TRBJ2-7, with a tentative D call TRBD2 (6 bases). CDR1 is MGHRA and CDR2 is YSYEKL in the germline V gene. The CDR3 contains 15 residues. V was clipped by 2 bases and J by 5 bases, with 16 bases between them. CDR3 in amino acids: CASSQLGLALNEQYF. CDR3 DNA sequence: TGCGCCAGCAGCCAACTTGGCCTAGCGTTGAACGAGCAGTACTTC.

The rearrangement links TRBV30 to TRBJ2-7, with D maybe TRBD2 (6 bases). This CDR3 has 13 residues. V lost 3 bases, J lost 3 bases, and 12 bases lay in between. CDR1 is GTSNPN and CDR2 is SVGIG in the germline V gene (reference sequence). The CDR3, as DNA: TGTGCCTGGAGCGCGGGGCGGTTCTACGAGCAGTACTTC. It encodes CAWSAGRFYEQYF.

This chain joins TRBV27 and TRBJ1-2; TRBD1 matches at 7 bases. CDR3 length equals 16 residues. Germline assignment: CDR1 MNHEY and CDR2 SMNVEV (reference sequence). Unmatched junction bases numbered 14, after V lost 6 bases and J lost 4 bases. CDR3 in amino acids: CASSQTPDRSSYGYTF. The CDR3 DNA sequence: TGTGCCAGCAGCCAAACCCCGGACAGGTCTAGCTATGGCTACACCTTC.

V usage is TRBV11-2 and J usage is TRBJ1-1; D is unclear. The CDR3 is 16 residues long. V was trimmed by 5 bases and J by 2 bases, leaving 18 bases between them. In germline, CDR1 is SGHAT, CDR2 FQNNGV. CDR3 DNA sequence: TGTGCCAGCAGCCACCTCTTTCACAACGAAAACACTGAAGCTTTCTTT. This codes for CASSHLFHNENTEAFF. The full variable domain, with the rest looked up from reference TRBV11-2 and TRBJ1-1, is EAGVAQSPRYKIIEKRQSVAFWCNPISGHATLYWYQQILGQGPKLLIQFQNNGVVDDSQLPKDRFSAERLKGVDSTLKIQPAKLEDSAVYLCASSHLFHNENTEAFFGQGTRLTVV.

The rearrangement links TRBV5-5 to TRBJ2-1; 7 bases align to TRBD2. From germline, CDR1 is SGHKS and CDR2 YYEKEE (reference sequence). Unmatched junction bases numbered 2, after V lost 0 bases and J lost 2 bases. The CDR3 spans 15 residues. This CDR3 reads CASSLERGAYNEQFF. CDR3 nucleotide sequence: TGTGCCAGCAGCTTGGAACGGGGGGCCTACAATGAGCAGTTCTTC. Looking up the rest from reference TRBV5-5 and TRBJ2-1 gives the full variable domain: DAGVTQSPTHLIKTRGQQVTLRCSPISGHKSVSWYQQVLGQGPQFIFQYYEKEERGRGNFPDRFSARQFPNYSSELNVNALLLGDSALYLCASSLERGAYNEQFFGPGTRLTVL.